Here is one T cell receptor (beta chain) with its context. This clone's antigen is unknown. Qualities for individual bases were not recorded, and no much larger clone is one base off. CDR1 and CDR2, looked up from the germline V gene, are SQVTM and ANQGSEA. The CDR3 goes from the cysteine to the valine over 12 residues. Only CDR3 DNA remains: 36 bases, in frame from the first base. V loses 4 bases of germline sequence and J loses 0 bases, and the interval between the two ends is 7 bases. Ficoll-Paque density gradient centrifugation was used to isolate PBMCs. The sequencer was an Illumina NovaSeq 6000. cDNA libraries for TCRalpha and TCRbeta were prepared by 5'RACE using constant-segment primers, with sample barcodes and unique molecular identifiers added. Trizol reagent was used to extract RNA from every sample. The libraries were amplified in two PCR steps, and the second step added a second sample barcode and Illumina TruSeq adapters. The libraries were sequenced on an Illumina NovaSeq using 2 x 150 bp paired-end reads. For the original study's pipeline: With migec v1.2.7, reads were demultiplexed and then collapsed into UMI-guided consensus sequences. Using mixcr v2.1.11, UMI consensuses were aligned to TRA and TRB V and J templates and then assembled into clonotypes. Clonotypes were classified as expanded or contracted when called significant by both edgeR and NoisET, with noise models trained on biological replicates. For edgeR calls, the thresholds were a false discovery rate-adjusted p below 0.01 and a log2 fold-change of 1. As an exploratory analysis of dynamics, max-normalized trajectories of the 1000 most abundant clonotypes were examined with PCA combined with hierarchical clustering. The CD4 or CD8 phenotype of responding clones was assigned using the separately sequenced CD4+ and CD8+ repertoires. Through fastp at Q25 and MiXCR, TCRdb rebuilt clones from the public reads, retaining in-frame beta chains. All rows with the same CDR3 protein become a single entry with the most common DNA and genes. What appears here as the V and J calls and clone size reflects TCRdb's work, not the paper's. The sample table shows about 360,000 distinct CDR3 sequences, and around an eighth are seen once. The ten largest make up 22% of the sample.

This sample is drawn from a study of T-cell memory formation after mild COVID-19 (dated by TCRdb to about 2021). Background on the whole study: TCR sequence clusters from the two donors were largely donor specific. The cohort comprised two young, previously healthy adult volunteers, one female and one male. In a couple of donors, T-cell clones that expanded and contracted after mild COVID-19 were tracked by sequencing TCRalpha and TCRbeta repertoires over time. General study outcomes and caveats: Clones contracting from day 15 to 85 had balanced CD4/CD8 phenotypes, while a second wave expanding from day 15 to 37 was biased towards CD4+. Some responding clones were detected in pre-infection memory, which suggested that pre-existing cross-reactive memory T cells had joined the SARS-CoV-2 response. Contracting CD4+ clones were found mainly in CM and EM memory subsets, while CD8+ clones were enriched in EMRA. SARS-CoV-2 specificity of the second-wave clones peaking on day 37 was not confirmed. The study included only a couple of mild cases, and larger cohorts that include severe cases with pre-infection samples were judged to be necessary.

Sequences were obtained from PBMCs or a T cell subset sorted from them (not recorded which). The chain is made from TRBV29-1 and TRBJ2-7, with a weak D call of TRBD2 (5 bases match). This receptor was identified in a man aged 18 to 29 who had mild COVID-19 (a few samples of this study predate the infection). The sample titles of this study are shuffled in the database, so cell type and time point are left out; the donor was told from shared clones. The encoded CDR3 is CSVVTSSYEQYV. In nucleotide form, the sequence is TGCAGCGTTGTTACTAGCTCCTACGAGCAGTACGTC.